What follows are 8 T cell receptor beta chains derived from one specimen sequenced in a study of persistence of HIV-infected CD4 T cells. These TCRs are of unknown antigen specificity. An overlapping HIV-1 Gag peptide pool stimulated these cells at about 0.91 ug/peptide/mL. Sorting selected CD4+ T cells upregulating both CD40 ligand and CD69. The immunoSEQ assay was version 4, run in survey mode. The table came from immunoSEQ multiplex PCR; TCRdb's copy has only in-frame clones and leaves some out. The sample shows some 23,000 clones, 74% of them seen only once. This specimen was CD4+ T cells sorted from PBMCs after approximately 19-hour stimulation, taken from a patient who received antiretroviral therapy. The receptors here all came from an adult man with HIV who was CMV-seropositive.

This rearrangement joins TRBV27 to TRBJ2-1; 7 bases match TRBD2. Germline V gives CDR1 MNHEY, CDR2 SMNVEV (reference sequence). The CDR3 runs 18 residues. The V and J ends lost 5 bases and 0 bases, in that order; junction bases with no gene match: 13. DNA for the CDR3: TGTGCCAGCAGTATCCTAACGACTAGCTCCCTCTCCTACAATGAGCAGTTCTTC. It translates to CASSILTTSSLSYNEQFF.

V and J are TRBV9 and TRBJ1-2; D perhaps matches TRBD1 (5 bases). Germline CDR1 SGDLS, CDR2 YYNGEE. CDR3 length equals 15 residues. Deletions cut 4 bases from V and 4 bases from J, with 17 bases between. CDR3 sequence reads: CASSPHRQLGYGYTF. CDR3 coding DNA: TGTGCCAGCAGCCCGCACCGACAGTTAGGCTATGGCTACACCTTC.

J is TRBJ2-3 and V is TRBV6-5; tentatively, D is TRBD2 (7 bases). The CDR3 covers 16 residues. The germline V gene has CDR1 MNHEY and CDR2 SVGAGI. V was cut by 2 bases and J by 3 bases, with 15 bases left in between. CDR3 region: CASSYGVGGPTDTQYF. CDR3 nucleotide sequence: TGTGCCAGCAGTTACGGTGTGGGGGGGCCAACAGATACGCAGTATTTT.

The V call is TRBV3-1 (or the pseudogene TRBV3-2), the J call TRBJ2-3, with 7 nucleotides matching TRBD1. V was pared by 4 bases and J by 6 bases, with 4 bases of the junction left unmatched. The CDR3 length is 13 residues. Germline V gene data show CDR1 as LGHDT and CDR2 as YNNKEL (reference sequence). The DNA of the CDR3 is TGTGCCAGCAGCCCATTCAGGGGGGATACGCAGTATTTT. Translated, it gives CASSPFRGDTQYF.

This chain links TRBV27 with TRBJ1-1; TRBD1 is a possible D gene (5 bases). The V end lost 7 bases, the J end lost 4 bases, and 10 bases lay between the germline ends. The germline CDR1 and CDR2 sequences are MNHEY and SMNVEV (reference sequence). The CDR3 sequence is 12 residues long. For the CDR3, the DNA is TGTGCCAGCATGGCTAGGGGCACTGAAGCTTTCTTT. This encodes CASMARGTEAFF.

The chain links TRBV10-1 to TRBJ1-6, with TRBD1 as a possible D gene (6 bases). The V end was cut by 0 bases, the J end by 10 bases, with 13 bases between. This CDR3 has 15 amino acids. Germline V lookup: CDR1 WNHNN, CDR2 SYGVQD (reference sequence). Here the CDR3 reads CASSESGGAGSPLHF. CDR3 nucleotides: TGCGCCAGCAGTGAGTCGGGGGGCGCTGGGTCACCCCTCCACTTT.

The chain carries TRBV19 and TRBJ1-2; D may be TRBD1 (5 bases). The CDR3 is made up of 12 amino acids. Looked up from germline, CDR1 is LNHDA and CDR2 is SQIVND (reference sequence). The V end lost 5 bases, the J end lost 5 bases, and 9 bases lay between the germline ends. The CDR3 spells CASSPSGYGYTF. The CDR3 bases are TGTGCCAGTAGTCCCTCAGGGTATGGCTACACCTTC.

The V gene is TRBV12-3 or TRBV12-4, the J gene TRBJ2-2; D is ambiguous. The CDR3 has 12 residues. V gave up 7 bases and J gave up 5 bases, with 8 bases separating them. The CDR3 loop is CASTRGTGELFF. CDR3 coding DNA: TGTGCCAGCACCCGCGGAACCGGGGAGCTGTTTTTT.